The T cell receptor (beta chain) under discussion was sequenced for a study of blood T cell repertoires in COVID-19. TCRdb keeps only in-frame clones here, not all; method: immunoSEQ multiplex PCR. The table lists hundreds of thousands of clones, around nine tenths of them singletons, with 3% in the top ten. Germline CDR1 is SNHLY and CDR2 is FYNNEI. This CDR3 spans 20 amino acids. V was clipped by 7 bases and J by 3 bases; unmatched bases: 24. Material: peripheral blood. The gene calls are TRBV2 and TRBJ2-4; 7 bases line up with TRBD2. This sequence originates from a man aged 55-75 years with acute or convalescent COVID-19. In DNA, the CDR3 is TGTGCCAGCAAAGAAACCAAGGGCGGGGAGGGGATGTGGGGCAAAAACATTCAGTACTTC. Protein product: CASKETKGGEGMWGKNIQYF.